The sequence of this TCR beta chain was determined in a study of CD8 T cells in ankylosing spondylitis. Regarding the study as a whole: Significant enrichment of disease-linked clones was reportedly seen in matched ankylosing spondylitis synovial fluid. A subset of motif variants has previously been described in the synovial fluid and blood of reactive arthritis. A motif in TCR beta, a set of roughly 8 highly homologous variants, appeared characteristic of ankylosing spondylitis blood. Relatively rare in peripheral blood, disease-linked clones were also CD8+.

Quantitative 5'-RACE was performed with molecular barcodes, and it yielded the TCR beta libraries. TCRdb re-called the 5' RACE reads through MiXCR, storing one row per CDR3 protein. This table holds 470,000 or so distinct CDR3 sequences, roughly 26% found once. This CDR3 has 13 amino acids. Losses at the gene ends were 3 bases for V and 12 bases for J; bases not matched to a gene: 8. Germline CDR1 and CDR2: LGHNA and YNFKEQ. As to this clonotype: Its antigen remains unknown.

The clonotype comes from a male donor with ankylosing spondylitis. The sample consisted of blood, either unsorted or a sorted T cell fraction (not recorded which). The gene calls are TRBV4-2 and TRBJ2-1; 7 bases fit TRBD2. In DNA form, the CDR3 reads TGTGCCAGCAGCCAGACTAGCTTAGGTGGGCAGTTCTTC. It codes for CASSQTSLGGQFF.